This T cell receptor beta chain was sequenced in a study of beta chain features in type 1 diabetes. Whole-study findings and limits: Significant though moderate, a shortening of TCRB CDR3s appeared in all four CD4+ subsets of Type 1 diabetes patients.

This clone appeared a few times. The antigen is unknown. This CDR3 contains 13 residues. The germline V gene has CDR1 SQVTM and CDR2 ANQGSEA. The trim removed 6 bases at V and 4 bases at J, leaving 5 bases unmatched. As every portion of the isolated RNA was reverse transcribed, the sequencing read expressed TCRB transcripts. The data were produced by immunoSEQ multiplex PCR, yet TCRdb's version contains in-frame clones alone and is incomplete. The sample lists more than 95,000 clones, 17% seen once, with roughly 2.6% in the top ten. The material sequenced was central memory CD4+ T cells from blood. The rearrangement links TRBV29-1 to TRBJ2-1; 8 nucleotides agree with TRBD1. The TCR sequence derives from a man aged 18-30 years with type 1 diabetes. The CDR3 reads CSVDDRGYNEQFF. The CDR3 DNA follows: TGCAGCGTAGACGACAGGGGTTACAATGAGCAGTTCTTC.